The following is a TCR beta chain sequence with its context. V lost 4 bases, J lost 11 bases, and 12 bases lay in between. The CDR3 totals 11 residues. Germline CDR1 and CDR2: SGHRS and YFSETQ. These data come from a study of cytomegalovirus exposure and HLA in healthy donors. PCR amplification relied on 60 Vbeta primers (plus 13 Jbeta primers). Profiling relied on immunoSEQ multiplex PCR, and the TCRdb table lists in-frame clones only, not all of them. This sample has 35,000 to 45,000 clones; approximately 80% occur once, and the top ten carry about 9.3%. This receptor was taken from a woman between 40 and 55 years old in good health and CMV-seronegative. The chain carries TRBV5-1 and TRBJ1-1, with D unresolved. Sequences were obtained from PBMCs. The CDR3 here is CASSLPPGAFF. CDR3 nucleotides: TGCGCCAGCAGCCTTCCACCGGGGGCTTTCTTT.